This T cell receptor beta chain is drawn from a study of T cells in narcolepsy (dated by TCRdb to the late 2010s). The study in broad terms: Patients with narcolepsy type 1 or type 2 (NT1, NT2) were enrolled in the study together with healthy control donors. To look for autoreactive T cells in narcolepsy patients that target self-antigens of hypocretin neurons (hypocretin, TRIB2), the study used TCR Vbeta sequencing to follow clonotypes in blood and CSF. Summary of the overall study and its limitations: According to the report, autoreactive clonotypes were detected serially in the blood of the same patients and of different patients, but not in healthy controls. Plots comparing CSF and blood CD4+ T cell clonotypes from the same patient highlighted HCRT-specific and TRIB2-specific autoreactive clonotypes. Patients and controls had comparable numbers of sequenced blood memory CD4+ clonotypes, averaging about 37,000 and 33,000, respectively. Certain blood memory CD4+ repertoires from patients and controls had no sequences that matched autoreactive T cell clones.

Details on this clone: Its antigen is still unknown. No much larger clone exists at a distance of one base, and base qualities are not known.

For TCR Vbeta sequencing, memory CD4+ T cells were sorted ex vivo from the peripheral blood of narcolepsy patients and healthy controls. Library creation used the immunoSEQ multiplex PCR assay. TCRdb took over this immuneACCESS table, retaining in-frame rearrangements with V and J assigned. Such tables are incomplete; in checked studies, under half of the missing clones stem from an unresolved V gene, and the remainder is unexplained. Present in this sample are about 27,000 clones, about four fifths of which were seen just once. 6.6% of the sample rests with the top ten. From the cysteine up to the phenylalanine, the CDR3 has a length of 12 residues. Of all the DNA, just the CDR3 is kept, 36 bases in frame from base 1. Based on the germline V gene, the CDR1 and CDR2 sequences are SGHTA and FQGNSA. The V and J ends are trimmed by 1 base and 5 bases, leaving 5 bases between them.

The chain couples TRBV7-2 to TRBJ2-5; the D gene lacks a confident call. The sample was memory (CD45RA-) CD4+ T cells from blood. The sample's cell subset or site label, in plain terms: memory T cells sorted ex vivo from peripheral blood. This receptor was obtained from a human donor in good health. The CDR3: CASSLGSETQYF. The DNA is TGTGCCAGCAGCTTAGGAAGTGAGACCCAGTACTTC.